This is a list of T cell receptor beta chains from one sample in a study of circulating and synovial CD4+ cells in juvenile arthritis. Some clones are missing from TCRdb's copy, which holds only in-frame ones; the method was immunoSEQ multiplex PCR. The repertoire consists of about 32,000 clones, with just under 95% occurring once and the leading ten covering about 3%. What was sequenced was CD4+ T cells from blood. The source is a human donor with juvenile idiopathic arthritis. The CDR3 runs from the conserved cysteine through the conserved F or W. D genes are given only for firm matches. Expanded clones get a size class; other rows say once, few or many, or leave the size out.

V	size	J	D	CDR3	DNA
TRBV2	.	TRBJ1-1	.	CASSALGPGRTEAFF	TGTGCCAGCAGTGCCCTGGGTCCCGGGAGGACTGAAGCTTTCTTT
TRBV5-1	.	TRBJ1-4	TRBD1	CASSFDRADEKLFF	TGCGCCAGCAGCTTTGACAGGGCTGATGAAAAACTGTTTTTT
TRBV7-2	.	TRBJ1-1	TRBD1	CASSLTGGTEAFF	TGTGCCAGCAGCTTGACAGGGGGCACTGAAGCTTTCTTT
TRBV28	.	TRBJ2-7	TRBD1	CASIKAWTGTGVGEQYF	TGTGCCAGCATCAAAGCTTGGACAGGGACGGGGGTAGGGGAGCAGTACTTC
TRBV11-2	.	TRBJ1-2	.	CASSLGARGARDTF	TGTGCCAGCAGCTTAGGGGCCCGGGGGGCGAGGGACACCTTC
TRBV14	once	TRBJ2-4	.	CASSQDVAGTKNIQYF	TGTGCCAGCAGCCAAGATGTCGCAGGGACCAAAAACATTCAGTACTTC
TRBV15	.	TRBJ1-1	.	CATSRERGTEAFF	TGTGCCACCAGCAGAGAAAGGGGAACTGAAGCTTTCTTT
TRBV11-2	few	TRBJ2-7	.	CASSLVWTPKPWDEQYF	TGTGCCAGCAGCTTAGTTTGGACACCTAAGCCGTGGGACGAGCAGTACTTC
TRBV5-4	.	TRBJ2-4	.	CASSSTELAKNIQYF	TGTGCCAGCAGCTCAACAGAGCTAGCCAAAAACATTCAGTACTTC
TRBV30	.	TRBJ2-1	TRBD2	CAWSEGGSTDEQFF	TGTGCCTGGAGTGAAGGCGGGAGCACCGATGAGCAGTTCTTC
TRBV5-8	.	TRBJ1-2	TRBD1	CASNNRGFYGYTF	TGTGCCAGCAATAACAGGGGATTCTATGGCTACACCTTC
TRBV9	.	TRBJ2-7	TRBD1	CASLPDRGSSYEQYF	TGTGCCAGCCTCCCCGACAGGGGCAGCTCCTACGAGCAGTACTTC
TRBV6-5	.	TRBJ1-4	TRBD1	CASSYSRTGGREKLFF	TGTGCCAGCAGTTACTCTAGGACAGGTGGCCGTGAAAAACTGTTTTTT
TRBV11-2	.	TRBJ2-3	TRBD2	CASSQVGTTVTDTQYF	TGTGCCAGCAGCCAAGTAGGGACTACCGTTACAGATACGCAGTATTTT
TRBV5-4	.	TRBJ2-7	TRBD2	CASSLGRERSYEQYF	TGTGCCAGCAGCTTGGGGCGGGAGAGGTCCTACGAGCAGTACTTC
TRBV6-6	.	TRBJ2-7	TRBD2	CASSPSSGTYEQYF	TGTGCCAGCAGTCCCTCTAGCGGGACCTACGAGCAGTACTTC
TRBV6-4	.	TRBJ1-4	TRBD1	CASRWTGDHKLFF	TGTGCCAGCAGATGGACAGGGGACCACAAACTGTTTTTT
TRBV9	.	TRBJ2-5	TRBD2	CASSATSAQETQYF	TGTGCCAGCAGCGCCACTAGCGCACAAGAGACCCAGTACTTC
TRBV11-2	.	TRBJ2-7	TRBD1	CASSIDRAVSYEQYF	TGTGCCAGCAGCATCGACAGGGCGGTATCCTACGAGCAGTACTTC
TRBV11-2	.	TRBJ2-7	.	CASSLGQVGHEQYF	TGTGCCAGCAGCTTGGGGCAGGTTGGCCACGAGCAGTACTTC
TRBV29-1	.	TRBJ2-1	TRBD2	CSDAGTSGVVPFF	TGCAGCGATGCCGGGACTAGCGGGGTCGTACCGTTCTTC
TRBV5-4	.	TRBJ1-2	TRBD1	CASGDRPNYGYTF	TGTGCCAGCGGGGACAGGCCCAACTATGGCTACACCTTC
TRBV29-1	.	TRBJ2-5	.	CSVGGGGGQQEAQYF	TGCAGCGTTGGTGGGGGAGGGGGTCAACAAGAGGCCCAGTACTTC
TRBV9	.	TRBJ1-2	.	CASSVDSHYGYTF	TGTGCCAGCAGCGTCGACAGTCACTATGGCTACACCTTC
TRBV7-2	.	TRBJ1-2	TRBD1	CASNMRDRGYGYTF	TGTGCCAGCAATATGAGGGACAGGGGCTATGGCTACACCTTC